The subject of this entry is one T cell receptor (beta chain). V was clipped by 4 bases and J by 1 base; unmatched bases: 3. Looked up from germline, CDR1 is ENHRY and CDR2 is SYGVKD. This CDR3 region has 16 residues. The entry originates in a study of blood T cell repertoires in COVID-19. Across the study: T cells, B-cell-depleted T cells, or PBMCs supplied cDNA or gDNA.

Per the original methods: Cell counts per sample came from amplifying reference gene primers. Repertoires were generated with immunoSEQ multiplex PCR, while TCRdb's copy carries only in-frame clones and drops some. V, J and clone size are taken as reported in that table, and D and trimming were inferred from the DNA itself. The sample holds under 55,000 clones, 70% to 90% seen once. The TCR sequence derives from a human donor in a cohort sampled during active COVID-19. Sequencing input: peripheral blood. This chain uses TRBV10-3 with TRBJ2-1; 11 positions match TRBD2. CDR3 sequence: CAISGSSGGSYNEQFF. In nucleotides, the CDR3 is TGTGCCATCAGTGGTTCTAGCGGGGGGTCCTACAATGAGCAGTTCTTC.